This is a list of T cell receptor beta chains from one sample in a study of spatial heterogeneity in lung cancer. One entry per CDR3 protein results from TCRdb running MiXCR on the 5' RACE reads. Of 110,000 or so distinct CDR3 sequences detected, approximately 11% appear once; the ten largest clones hold 20% to 30%. Sequenced material: PBMCs, taken at follow-up. The origin of the receptors is a female donor with early-stage non-small cell lung cancer. The CDR3 runs from the conserved cysteine through the conserved F or W. D genes are given only for firm matches. A clone size is listed for some rows: how often the clone was seen (once, few, many), or a class if it is expanded.

V gene	clone size	J gene	D gene	CDR3 DNA	CDR3 protein
TRBV2	many	TRBJ1-1	-	TGTGCCAGCAGTCCAGGGGCCTATAACACTGAAGCTTTCTTT	CASSPGAYNTEAFF
TRBV28	-	TRBJ2-5	TRBD1	TGTGCCAGCAGTTTATTAGTGACAGGGGGCTTAAAGACCCAGTACTTC	CASSLLVTGGLKTQYF
TRBV11-2	many	TRBJ1-1	-	TGTGCCAGCAGCCTAGGGACGAACACTGAAGCTTTCTTT	CASSLGTNTEAFF
TRBV20-1	few	TRBJ2-7	TRBD2	TGCAGTGCTAGAGTGCGGGAGAAATCCTACGAGCAGTACTTC	CSARVREKSYEQYF
TRBV30	few	TRBJ2-2	TRBD1	TGTGCCTGGAGCCTCAGGGGGCGCGGGGAGCTGTTTTTT	CAWSLRGRGELFF
TRBV5-1	few	TRBJ2-3	-	TGCGCCAGCAGCGTGGCTAGCGAGACCTCAGATACGCAGTATTTT	CASSVASETSDTQYF
TRBV10-3	few	TRBJ2-7	-	TGTGCCATCAGTGATTCCTACGAGCAGTACTTC	CAISDSYEQYF
TRBV7-9	-	TRBJ1-1	-	TGTGCCAGCAGCCGGGAGTTGAACACTGAAGCTTTCTTT	CASSRELNTEAFF
TRBV29-1	few	TRBJ2-4	-	TGCAGCACCCGGGAGAAAAACATTCAGTACTTC	CSTREKNIQYF
TRBV7-3	many	TRBJ2-1	-	TGTGCCAGCAGCTCCGACTCTCACAATGAGCAGTTCTTC	CASSSDSHNEQFF
TRBV18	many	TRBJ1-1	-	TGTGCCAGCTCACCAATACATGTAAGATTGGGCACTGAAGCTTTCTTT	CASSPIHVRLGTEAFF
TRBV28	few	TRBJ1-6	TRBD1	TGTGCCAGCAGCTACGCCGACAGGGCGAATTCACCCCTCCACTTT	CASSYADRANSPLHF
TRBV5-6	many	TRBJ1-5	-	TGTGCCAGCAGCTTGGGACCCAAGAGGACCCAGCATTTT	CASSLGPKRTQHF
TRBV12-3/TRBV12-4	few	TRBJ2-5	-	TGTGCCAGCAGTTTTCACTCCCCCTCGGAGACCCAGTACTTC	CASSFHSPSETQYF
TRBV28	few	TRBJ2-5	TRBD1	TGTGCCAGCAGGACTTCCGGGACAGGGCGTGGCGAGACCCAGTACTTC	CASRTSGTGRGETQYF
TRBV4-1	-	TRBJ2-1	-	TGCGCCAGCAGCCAAGTTGCCTGGGGAAAGGCGTACAATGAGCAGTTCTTC	CASSQVAWGKAYNEQFF
TRBV5-1	-	TRBJ1-2	TRBD1	TGCGCCAGCAGCACCGTCCCGGGACAGGCCCCAGTCTTC	CASSTVPGQAPVF
TRBV16	few	TRBJ2-7	-	TGTGCCAGCAGCCAATACTCGAGCTCCTACGAGCAGTACTTC	CASSQYSSSYEQYF
TRBV28	-	TRBJ2-1	TRBD2	TGTGCCAGCAGTTTACCAGCGGGAGCTGGCTACAATGAGCAGTTCTTC	CASSLPAGAGYNEQFF
TRBV27	-	TRBJ2-1	TRBD1	TGTGCCAGCCGGGACAGGGGTCACAATGAGCAGTTCTTC	CASRDRGHNEQFF